This entry describes one TCR beta chain. This table comes from immunoSEQ multiplex PCR, and its TCRdb copy is limited to in-frame clones, with some not included. The sample carries about 12,000 clones, 69% recorded once. This sample is part of a study of OX40 agonist ivuxolimab in advanced cancers. Across the study: Averaging approximately 60 years in age, with a range of about 20 to 90, the cohort was 65% to 85% male.

J gave up 3 bases and V 2 bases, and 17 bases lay outside the gene matches. CDR1 is SGHAT, CDR2 FQDESV, per germline (reference sequence). CDR3 length: 19 residues. The genes are TRBV11-1 and TRBJ2-7; 9 bases line up with TRBD1. This receptor was taken from an adult with an advanced solid tumor such as melanoma, head and neck, liver or kidney cancer. The sequencing here drew on CD4+ or CD8+ T cells sorted from blood, taken in a trial of the OX40 agonist ivuxolimab. The CDR3 spells CASSLTGGRSDRKGYEQYF. In nucleotides, the CDR3 is TGTGCCAGCAGCTTAACAGGGGGCAGGTCCGACAGGAAGGGCTACGAGCAGTACTTC.